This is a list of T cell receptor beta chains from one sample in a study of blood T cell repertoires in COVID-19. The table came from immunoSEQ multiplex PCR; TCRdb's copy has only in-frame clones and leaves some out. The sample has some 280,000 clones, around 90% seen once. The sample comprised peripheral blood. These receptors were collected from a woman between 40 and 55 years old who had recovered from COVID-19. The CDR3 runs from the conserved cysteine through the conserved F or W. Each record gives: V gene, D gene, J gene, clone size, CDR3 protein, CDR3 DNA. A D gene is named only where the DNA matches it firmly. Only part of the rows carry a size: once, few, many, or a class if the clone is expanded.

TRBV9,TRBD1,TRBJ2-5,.,CASSVAGTGGQETQYF,TGTGCCAGCAGCGTAGCCGGGACAGGCGGCCAAGAGACCCAGTACTTC
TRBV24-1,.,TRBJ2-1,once,CATRASAHNEQFF,TGTGCCACCAGGGCTAGCGCTCACAATGAGCAGTTCTTC
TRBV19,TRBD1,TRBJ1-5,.,CASSSTGNQPQHF,TGTGCCAGTAGTTCGACAGGGAATCAGCCCCAGCATTTT
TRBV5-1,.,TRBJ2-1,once,CASSGGLSEQFF,TGCGCCAGCAGCGGGGGACTTTCCGAGCAGTTCTTC
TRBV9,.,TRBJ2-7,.,CASSVESGKNEQYF,TGTGCCAGCAGCGTAGAATCGGGGAAGAACGAGCAGTACTTC
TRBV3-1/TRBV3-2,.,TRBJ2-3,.,CASSQTFDTQYF,TGTGCCAGCAGCCAGACATTTGATACGCAGTATTTT
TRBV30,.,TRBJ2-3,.,CAWSGGGLEATDTQYF,TGTGCCTGGAGTGGTGGAGGGCTAGAGGCCACAGATACGCAGTATTTT
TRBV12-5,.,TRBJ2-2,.,CASGLVPTGMNTGELFF,TGTGCTAGTGGTTTGGTACCTACAGGAATGAACACCGGGGAGCTGTTTTTT
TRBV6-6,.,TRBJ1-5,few,CASSYADSNQPQHF,TGTGCCAGCAGTTATGCAGATAGCAATCAGCCCCAGCATTTT
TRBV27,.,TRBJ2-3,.,CASSLSRADTQYF,TGTGCCAGCAGTTTATCCCGAGCAGATACGCAGTATTTT
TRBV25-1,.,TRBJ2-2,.,CASSDFPGTENTGELFF,TGTGCCAGCAGTGATTTTCCCGGGACTGAGAACACCGGGGAGCTGTTTTTT